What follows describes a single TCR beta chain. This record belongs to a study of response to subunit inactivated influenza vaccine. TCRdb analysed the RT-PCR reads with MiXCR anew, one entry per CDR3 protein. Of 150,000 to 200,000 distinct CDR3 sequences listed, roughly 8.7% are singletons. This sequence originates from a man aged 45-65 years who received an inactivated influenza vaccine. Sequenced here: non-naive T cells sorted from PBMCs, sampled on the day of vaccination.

Here the CDR3 reads CASSTGTLSYEQYF. The CDR3 DNA reads TGTGCCAGCAGCACCGGGACCCTCTCCTACGAGCAGTACTTC. J is TRBJ2-7 and V is TRBV5-6, with D perhaps TRBD1 or TRBD2 (5 bases each). The V gene's germline CDR1 is SGHDT and CDR2 YYEEEE. Trimming removed 4 bases from V and 0 bases from J, with 11 bases in between. This CDR3 has 14 residues.